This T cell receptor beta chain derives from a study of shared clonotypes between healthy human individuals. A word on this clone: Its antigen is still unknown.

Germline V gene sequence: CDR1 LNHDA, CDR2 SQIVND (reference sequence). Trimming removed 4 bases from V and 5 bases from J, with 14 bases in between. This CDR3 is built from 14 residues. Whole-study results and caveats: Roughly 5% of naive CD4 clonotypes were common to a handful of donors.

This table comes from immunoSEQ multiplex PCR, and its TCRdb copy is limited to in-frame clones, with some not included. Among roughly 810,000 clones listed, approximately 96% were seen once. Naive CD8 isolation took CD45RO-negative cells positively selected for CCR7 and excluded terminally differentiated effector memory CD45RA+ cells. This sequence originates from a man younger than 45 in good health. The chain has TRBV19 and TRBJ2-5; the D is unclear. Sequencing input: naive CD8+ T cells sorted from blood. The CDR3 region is CASSNFSAWETQYF. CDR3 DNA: TGTGCCAGTAGTAATTTCTCCGCGTGGGAGACCCAGTACTTC.